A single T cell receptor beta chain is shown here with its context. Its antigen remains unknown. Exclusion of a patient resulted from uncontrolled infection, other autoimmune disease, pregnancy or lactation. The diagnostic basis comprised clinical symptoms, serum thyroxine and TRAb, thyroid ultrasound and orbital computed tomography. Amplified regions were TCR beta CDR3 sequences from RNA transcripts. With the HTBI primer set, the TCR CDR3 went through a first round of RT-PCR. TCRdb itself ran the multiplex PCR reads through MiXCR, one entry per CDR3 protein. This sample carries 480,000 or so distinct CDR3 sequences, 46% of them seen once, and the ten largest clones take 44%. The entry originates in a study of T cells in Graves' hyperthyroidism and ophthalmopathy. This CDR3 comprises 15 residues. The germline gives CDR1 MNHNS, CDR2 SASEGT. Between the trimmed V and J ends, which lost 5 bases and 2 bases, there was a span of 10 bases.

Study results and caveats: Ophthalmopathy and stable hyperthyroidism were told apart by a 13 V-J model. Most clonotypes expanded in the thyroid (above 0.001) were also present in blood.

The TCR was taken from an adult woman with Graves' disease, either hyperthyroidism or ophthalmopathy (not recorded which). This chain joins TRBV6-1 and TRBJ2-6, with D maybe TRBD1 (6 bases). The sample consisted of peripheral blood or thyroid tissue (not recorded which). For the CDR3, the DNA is TGTGCCAGCAGTTACGGGACAACTGGGGCCAACGTCCTGACTTTC. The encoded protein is CASSYGTTGANVLTF.